These 22 T cell receptor beta chains share one sample of origin, sequenced in a study of control samples from healthy donors and cancer patients (dated by TCRdb to about 2020). Libraries came from the immunoSEQ multiplex PCR assay. What TCRdb holds here is the immuneACCESS table cut down to in-frame rearrangements. Part of the clones is not present; checked against another copy, under half of the missing clones reflect an unresolved V gene, and the others are unexplained. The sample table holds about 230,000 clones, of which roughly 87% were seen once. Together, the top ten hold less than 15% of the sample. Sequenced: PBMCs. These receptor sequences come from a woman aged 60-75 years with lung cancer.

V usage is TRBV24-1 and J usage is TRBJ2-5; weak D call: TRBD1 (5 bases). Germline V gene sequence: CDR1 KGHDR, CDR2 SFDVKD. This CDR3 spans 14 amino acids. V lost 4 bases and J 3 bases, leaving 11 bases between the germline ends. In nucleotides, the CDR3 is TGTGCCACCAGTGACCAGGGTCGGGAAGAGACCCAGTACTTC. It specifies CATSDQGREETQYF.

This clone was seen a single time. The chain recombines TRBV6-5 with TRBJ1-5; TRBD1 matches at 7 bases. Losses at the gene ends were 6 bases for V and 4 bases for J; bases not matched to a gene: 9. This CDR3 comprises 15 residues. The germline V gene has CDR1 MNHEY and CDR2 SVGAGI. Here the CDR3 reads CASRPPGTVNQPQHF. The CDR3 nucleotides read TGTGCCAGCAGACCGCCGGGGACAGTGAATCAGCCCCAGCATTTT.

The chain recombines TRBV11-2 with TRBJ2-3; TRBD2 agrees at 9 bases. This CDR3 has 16 residues. J lost 7 bases, V lost 0 bases, and 8 bases had no gene match. Germline assignment: CDR1 SGHAT and CDR2 FQNNGV. The CDR3 DNA is TGTGCCAGCAGCTTAGATACTCTAGCGGGATTAAATACGCAGTATTTT. Residues: CASSLDTLAGLNTQYF.

This clone showed up just a few times. V gene TRBV6-2 or TRBV6-3 combines with J gene TRBJ1-2; D uncertain. Germline CDR1 and CDR2: MNHEY and SVGEGT. V lost 0 bases and J 3 bases, leaving 14 bases between the germline ends. The CDR3 is 16 amino acids. The CDR3, as DNA: TGTGCCAGCAGTTACTCCCTTGACACCGGGGACTATGGCTACACCTTC. Translating gives CASSYSLDTGDYGYTF.

The chain is built from TRBV2 and TRBJ1-4; 7 bases match TRBD1. Germline V gene lookup returns CDR1 SNHLY and CDR2 FYNNEI. This CDR3 has 13 residues. V lost 8 bases, J lost 6 bases, and 6 bases stayed unmatched. CDR3 coding DNA: TGTGCCAGCGCAGGGGGGGAGGATGAAAAACTGTTTTTT. This sequence encodes CASAGGEDEKLFF.

The chain couples TRBV19 to TRBJ2-7, with D perhaps TRBD1 (6 bases). The germline V gene has CDR1 LNHDA and CDR2 SQIVND (reference sequence). The CDR3 spans 16 residues. Trimming took 6 bases from V and 0 from J, leaving 18 bases between them. CDR3: CASSGPRTDFSYEQYF. The CDR3, as DNA: TGTGCCAGTAGCGGGCCGCGGACAGACTTCTCCTACGAGCAGTACTTC.

V and J are TRBV18 and TRBJ1-5; D gene ambiguous. The length of the CDR3 is 13 residues. Trimming removed 3 bases from V and 4 bases from J, with 7 bases in between. Germline CDR1 reads KGHSH; CDR2 reads LQKENI. CDR3 bases: TGTGCCAGCTCACCCCAGGTTAATCAGCCCCAGCATTTT. Protein: CASSPQVNQPQHF.

The chain is built from TRBV2 and TRBJ1-5; D is perhaps TRBD1 (6 bases). The CDR3 is made up of 15 amino acids. Trimming left V 3 bases short and J 4 bases short, with 13 bases between. Germline loops: CDR1 SNHLY, CDR2 FYNNEI. The CDR3 region has the DNA TGTGCCAGCAGTGAGTCTCGGGGGCTAAATCAGCCCCAGCATTTT. It specifies CASSESRGLNQPQHF.

Written as DNA, the CDR3 is TGTGCCAGCAGCCCCTCTACCTACGAGCAGTACTTC. Its translation is CASSPSTYEQYF. The chain combines TRBV2 with TRBJ2-7; D is undetermined. There are 12 residues in the CDR3. V was shortened by 6 bases and J by 2 bases, with 8 bases between the two germline ends. The germline V gene has CDR1 SNHLY and CDR2 FYNNEI.

In this sample, this clone turned up a few times. The J gene is TRBJ1-1, the V gene TRBV11-2; a weak D match, TRBD1 (6 bases). The V end lost 5 bases, the J end lost 1 base, and 11 bases lay between the germline ends. The CDR3 runs 14 residues. Germline CDR1 and CDR2: SGHAT and FQNNGV. The CDR3 sequence: CASSQSTGNTEAFF. The CDR3 DNA is TGTGCCAGCAGCCAATCGACAGGGAACACTGAAGCTTTCTTT.

This clone was seen more than once but under ten times. The chain has TRBV28 and TRBJ1-5, with D maybe TRBD1 (6 bases). V lost 2 bases to trimming and J lost 4 bases, with 21 bases between them. The CDR3 has 18 amino acids. CDR1 and CDR2 (germline): MDHEN, SYDVKM. The chain's CDR3 is CASSLSLGQLYPNQPQHF. CDR3 nucleotides: TGTGCCAGCAGTTTAAGCCTCGGACAGCTCTACCCTAATCAGCCCCAGCATTTT.

Regarding this clone: Distinct nucleotide sequences in the sample also encode this CDR3. V is TRBV11-2 and J is TRBJ2-5, with D possibly being TRBD2 (7 bases). Germline V gives CDR1 SGHAT, CDR2 FQNNGV. The ends were cut back, 5 bases at V and 5 bases at J, with 15 bases in the middle. This CDR3 contains 14 residues. CDR3 bases: TGTGCCAGCAGCCTCGGGGGGCCGAGGGAGACCCAGTACTTC. This encodes CASSLGGPRETQYF.

The table lists this clone with a count of one. The V gene is TRBV5-1, the J gene TRBJ2-3; 10 bases line up with TRBD1. CDR3 length equals 15 residues. After removal of 4 bases from V and 6 bases from J, the junction contained 8 bases not matched to a gene. Looked up from germline, CDR1 is SGHRS and CDR2 is YFSETQ. CDR3 nucleotide sequence: TGCGCCAGCAGCCTGGAGGACAGGGGGAGTGATACGCAGTATTTT. As protein: CASSLEDRGSDTQYF. Full variable domain (missing parts from reference TRBV5-1 and TRBJ2-3): KAGVTQTPRYLIKTRGQQVTLSCSPISGHRSVSWYQQTPGQGLQFLFEYFSETQRNKGNFPGRFSGRQFSNSRSEMNVSTLELGDSALYLCASSLEDRGSDTQYFGPGTRLTVL.

The genes are TRBV7-9 and TRBJ1-1; D is possibly TRBD1 (5 bases). This CDR3 region has 15 residues. Germline assignment: CDR1 SEHNR and CDR2 FQNEAQ (reference sequence). Trimming cost V 11 bases and J 4 bases, with 23 bases left between them. The CDR3 loop is CAGSSAGLMGTEAFF. CDR3 coding DNA: TGTGCCGGATCGAGTGCGGGGCTGATGGGCACTGAAGCTTTCTTT.

The V and J genes are TRBV6-5 and TRBJ2-6; no definite D call. The CDR3 covers 13 residues. V lost 6 bases and J 2 bases, leaving 5 bases between the germline ends. Per germline, CDR1 MNHEY and CDR2 SVGAGI. CDR3 nucleotide sequence: TGTGCCAGCAGGGGGACTGGGGCCAACGTCCTGACTTTC. It is translated as CASRGTGANVLTF.

The rearrangement uses TRBV6-5 and TRBJ2-5; D not resolved. The V gene lost 2 bases and the J gene lost 8 bases, with 6 bases spanning the gap. This CDR3 spans 11 amino acids. The germline CDR1 and CDR2 sequences are MNHEY and SVGAGI. CDR3 residues: CASSYGNTQYF. DNA of the CDR3: TGTGCCAGCAGTTACGGTAACACCCAGTACTTC.

The chain uses TRBV3-1 (or the pseudogene TRBV3-2) and TRBJ1-2, with 9 bases identical to TRBD1. V lost 1 base, J lost 7 bases, and 7 bases stayed unmatched. This CDR3 comprises 15 residues. The germline CDR1 and CDR2 sequences are LGHDT and YNNKEL (reference sequence). The CDR3 DNA sequence: TGTGCCAGCAGCCAAGCCTTACAGGGGGCGCCTGGCTACACCTTC. This encodes CASSQALQGAPGYTF.

V and J are TRBV19 and TRBJ1-2; D is ambiguous. Deletions cut 5 bases from V and 4 bases from J, with 11 bases between. The CDR3 is made up of 13 amino acids. CDR1 and CDR2 (germline): LNHDA, SQIVND (reference sequence). CDR3 sequence (DNA): TGTGCCAGTAGTCAGAGCGGGCCCTATGGCTACACCTTC. It is translated as CASSQSGPYGYTF.

The DNA for the CDR3 is TGCGCCAGCAGCTTGGAACCTAGCGGGGCCTCCTACAATGAGCAGTTCTTC. This codes for CASSLEPSGASYNEQFF. The V call is TRBV5-1, the J call TRBJ2-1, with 9 bases identical to TRBD2. V trimming: 0 bases; J trimming: 0 bases; junction bases outside the gene matches: 4. This CDR3 has 17 residues. CDR1 is SGHRS, CDR2 YFSETQ, per germline.

V usage is TRBV3-1 (or the pseudogene TRBV3-2) and J usage is TRBJ1-5; possibly TRBD1 for D (5 bases). This CDR3 is 14 amino acids long. Trimming took off 4 bases at V and 6 bases at J, with 13 bases between the two ends. Germline loops: CDR1 LGHDT, CDR2 YNNKEL (reference sequence). CDR3 in amino acids: CASSRAQGGQPQHF. CDR3 sequence (DNA): TGTGCCAGCAGCCGAGCCCAGGGAGGTCAGCCCCAGCATTTT.

In its sample, this clone was seen a few times. This chain links TRBV7-3 with TRBJ1-6, with D maybe TRBD1 (5 bases). This CDR3 has 15 residues. With 3 bases removed from V and 7 bases from J, the gap between germline ends came to 13 bases. Germline CDR1 reads SGHTA; CDR2 reads FQGTGA. The CDR3 protein is CASSFAGTRNSPLHF. The CDR3 coding sequence is TGTGCCAGCAGCTTTGCCGGGACGAGAAATTCACCCCTCCACTTT.

This clone was counted once. J is TRBJ2-3 and V is TRBV4-1; the D gene is possibly TRBD2 (6 bases). CDR3 length: 15 amino acids. V lost 6 bases, J lost 0 bases, and 13 bases lay in between. Germline CDR1 is MGHRA and CDR2 is YSYEKL. CDR3 residues: CASRLGRSSTDTQYF. CDR3 DNA: TGCGCCAGCAGGCTAGGGAGGTCCAGCACAGATACGCAGTATTTT.